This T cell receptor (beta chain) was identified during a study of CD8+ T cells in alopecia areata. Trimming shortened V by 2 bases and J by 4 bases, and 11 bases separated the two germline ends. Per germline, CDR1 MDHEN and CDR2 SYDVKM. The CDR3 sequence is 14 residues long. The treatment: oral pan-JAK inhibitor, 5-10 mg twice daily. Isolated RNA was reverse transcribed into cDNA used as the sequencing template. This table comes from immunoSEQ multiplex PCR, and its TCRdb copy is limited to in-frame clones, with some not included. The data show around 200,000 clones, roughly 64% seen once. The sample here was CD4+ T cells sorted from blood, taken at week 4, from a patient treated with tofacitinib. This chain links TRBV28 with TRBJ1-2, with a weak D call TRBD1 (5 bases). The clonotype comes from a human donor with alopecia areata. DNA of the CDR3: TGTGCCAGCAGTTTAGGCGGGGGGTCCTATGGCTACACCTTC. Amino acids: CASSLGGGSYGYTF.